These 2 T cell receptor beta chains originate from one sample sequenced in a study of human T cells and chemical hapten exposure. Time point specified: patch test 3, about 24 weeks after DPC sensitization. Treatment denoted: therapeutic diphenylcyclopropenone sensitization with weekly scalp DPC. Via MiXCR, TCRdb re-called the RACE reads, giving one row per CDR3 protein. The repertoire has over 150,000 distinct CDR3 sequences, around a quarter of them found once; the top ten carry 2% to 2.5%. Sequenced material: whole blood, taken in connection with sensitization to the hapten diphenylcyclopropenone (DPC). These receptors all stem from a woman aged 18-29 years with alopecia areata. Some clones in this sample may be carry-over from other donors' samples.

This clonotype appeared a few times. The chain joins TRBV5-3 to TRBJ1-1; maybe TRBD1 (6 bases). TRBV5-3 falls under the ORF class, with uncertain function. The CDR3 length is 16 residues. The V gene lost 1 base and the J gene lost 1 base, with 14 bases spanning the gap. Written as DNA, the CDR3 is TGTGCCAGAAGCTTGTGGGCAGGGGATAAGAACACTGAAGCTTTCTTT. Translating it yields CARSLWAGDKNTEAFF.

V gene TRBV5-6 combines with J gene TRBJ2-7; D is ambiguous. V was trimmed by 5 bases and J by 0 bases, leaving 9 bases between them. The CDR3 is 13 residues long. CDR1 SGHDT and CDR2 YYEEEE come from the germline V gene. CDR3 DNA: TGTGCCAGCAGGCAGGAGCTCTCCTACGAGCAGTACTTC. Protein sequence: CASRQELSYEQYF.